This T cell receptor beta chain was captured by sequencing in a study of cytomegalovirus exposure and HLA in healthy donors. Vbeta (60) and Jbeta (13) primers were used in the PCR. Produced via immunoSEQ multiplex PCR; TCRdb's table is partial and in-frame only. The repertoire holds about 300,000 clones, with about nine tenths as singletons. Germline assignment: CDR1 MDHEN and CDR2 SYDVKM. Trimming pared 6 bases from V and 6 bases from J, leaving 8 bases between. This CDR3 region has 12 residues. V gene TRBV28 combines with J gene TRBJ2-2; D not certain. Sequences were obtained from PBMCs. This TCR came from a man aged 40-55 years in good health and CMV-seropositive. CDR3 in amino acids: CASSIRAGELFF. In DNA form, the CDR3 reads TGTGCCAGCAGCATACGGGCCGGGGAGCTGTTTTTT. The full variable domain, in which reference TRBV28 and TRBJ2-2 provide the parts outside the CDR3, is DVKVTQSSRYLVKRTGEKVFLECVQDMDHENMFWYRQDPGLGLRLIYFSYDVKMKEKGDIPEGYSVSREKKERFSLILESASTNQTSMYLCASSIRAGELFFGEGSRLTVL.